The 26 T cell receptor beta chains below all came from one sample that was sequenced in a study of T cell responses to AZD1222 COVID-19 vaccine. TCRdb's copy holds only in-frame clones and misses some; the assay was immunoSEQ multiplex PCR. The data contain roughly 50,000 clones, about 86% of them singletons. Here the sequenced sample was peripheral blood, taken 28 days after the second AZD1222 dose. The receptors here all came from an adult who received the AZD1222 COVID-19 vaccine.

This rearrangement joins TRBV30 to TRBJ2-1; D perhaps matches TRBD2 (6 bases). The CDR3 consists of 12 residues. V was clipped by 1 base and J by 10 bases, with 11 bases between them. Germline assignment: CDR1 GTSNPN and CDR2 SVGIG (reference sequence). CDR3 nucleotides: TGTGCCTGGAGTGACGGGGGAGGAGAGCAGTTCTTC. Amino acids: CAWSDGGGEQFF.

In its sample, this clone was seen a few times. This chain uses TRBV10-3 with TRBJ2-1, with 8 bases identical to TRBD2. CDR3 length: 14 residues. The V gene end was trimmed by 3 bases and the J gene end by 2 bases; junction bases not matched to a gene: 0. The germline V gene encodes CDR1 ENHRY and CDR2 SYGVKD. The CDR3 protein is CAISELAAYNEQFF. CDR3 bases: TGTGCCATCAGTGAACTAGCGGCCTACAATGAGCAGTTCTTC.

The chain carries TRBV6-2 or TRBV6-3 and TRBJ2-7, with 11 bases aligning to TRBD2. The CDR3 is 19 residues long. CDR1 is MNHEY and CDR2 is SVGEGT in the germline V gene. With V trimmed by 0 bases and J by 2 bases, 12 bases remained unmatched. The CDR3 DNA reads TGTGCCAGCAGTTACTCCCATTCTCGGACTAGCGGGCTAGCCTACGAGCAGTACTTC. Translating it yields CASSYSHSRTSGLAYEQYF.

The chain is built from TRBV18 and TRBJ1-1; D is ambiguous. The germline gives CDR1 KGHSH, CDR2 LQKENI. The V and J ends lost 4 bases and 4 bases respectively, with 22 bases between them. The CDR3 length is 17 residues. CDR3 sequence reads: CASSLGLVSAGSTEAFF. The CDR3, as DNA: TGTGCCAGCTCACTAGGACTAGTTTCGGCGGGGAGCACTGAAGCTTTCTTT.

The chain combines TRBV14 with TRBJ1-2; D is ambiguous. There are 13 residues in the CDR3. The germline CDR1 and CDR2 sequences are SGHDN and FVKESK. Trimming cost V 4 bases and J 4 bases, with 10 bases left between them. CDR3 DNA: TGTGCCAGCAGCCCGGAAAGACCCTATGGCTACACCTTC. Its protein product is CASSPERPYGYTF.

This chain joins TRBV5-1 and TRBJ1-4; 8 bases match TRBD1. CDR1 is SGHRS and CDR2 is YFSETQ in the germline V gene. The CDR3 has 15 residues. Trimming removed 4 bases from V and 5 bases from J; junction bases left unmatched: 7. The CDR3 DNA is TGCGCCAGCAGCCCGGGACAGGCCCCAAATGAAAAACTGTTTTTT. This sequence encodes CASSPGQAPNEKLFF.

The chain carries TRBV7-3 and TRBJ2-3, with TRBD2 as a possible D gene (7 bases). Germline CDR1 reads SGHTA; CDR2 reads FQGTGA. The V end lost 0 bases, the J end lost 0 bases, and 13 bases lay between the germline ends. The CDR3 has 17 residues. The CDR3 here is CASSLTGGGGSTDTQYF. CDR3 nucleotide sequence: TGTGCCAGCAGCTTAACTGGCGGGGGCGGTAGCACAGATACGCAGTATTTT.

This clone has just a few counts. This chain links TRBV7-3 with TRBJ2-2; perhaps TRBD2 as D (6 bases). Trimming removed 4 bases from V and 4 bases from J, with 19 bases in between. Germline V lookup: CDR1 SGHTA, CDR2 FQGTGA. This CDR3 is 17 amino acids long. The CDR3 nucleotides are TGTGCCAGCAGCTACCCGGACCTCCTAGCGTCCACCGGGGAGCTGTTTTTT. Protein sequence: CASSYPDLLASTGELFF.

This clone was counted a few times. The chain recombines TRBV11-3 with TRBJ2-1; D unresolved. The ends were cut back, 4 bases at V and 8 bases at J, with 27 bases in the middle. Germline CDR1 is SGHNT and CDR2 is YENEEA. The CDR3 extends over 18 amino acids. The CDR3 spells CASSSMSLPGLAVHEQFF. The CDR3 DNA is TGTGCCAGCAGCTCAATGTCCCTCCCGGGTCTCGCCGTCCATGAGCAGTTCTTC.

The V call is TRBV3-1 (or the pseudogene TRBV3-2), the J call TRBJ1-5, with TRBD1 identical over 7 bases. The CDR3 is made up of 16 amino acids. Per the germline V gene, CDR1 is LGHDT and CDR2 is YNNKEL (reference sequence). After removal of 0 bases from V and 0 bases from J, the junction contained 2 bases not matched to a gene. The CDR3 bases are TGTGCCAGCAGCCAAGAGGGGACAGCTAGCAATCAGCCCCAGCATTTT. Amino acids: CASSQEGTASNQPQHF.

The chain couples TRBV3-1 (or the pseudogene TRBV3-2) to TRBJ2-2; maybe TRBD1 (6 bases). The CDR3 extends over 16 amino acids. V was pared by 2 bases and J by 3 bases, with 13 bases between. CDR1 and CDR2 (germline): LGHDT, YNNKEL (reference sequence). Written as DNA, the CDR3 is TGTGCCAGCAGCCAACACGACAGGATAGACACCGGGGAGCTGTTTTTT. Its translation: CASSQHDRIDTGELFF.

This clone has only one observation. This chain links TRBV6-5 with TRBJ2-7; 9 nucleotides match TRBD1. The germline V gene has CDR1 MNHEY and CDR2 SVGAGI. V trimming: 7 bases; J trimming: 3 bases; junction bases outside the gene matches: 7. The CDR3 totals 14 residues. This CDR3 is CASTSDRGGYEQYF. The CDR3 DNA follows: TGTGCCAGCACCTCGGACAGGGGAGGCTACGAGCAGTACTTC.

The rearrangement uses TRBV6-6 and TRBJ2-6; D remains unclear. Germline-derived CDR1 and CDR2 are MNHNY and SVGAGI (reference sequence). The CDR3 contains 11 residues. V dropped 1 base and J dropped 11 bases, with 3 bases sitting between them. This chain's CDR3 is CASSYYDVLTF. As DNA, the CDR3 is TGTGCCAGCAGTTACTATGACGTCCTGACTTTC.

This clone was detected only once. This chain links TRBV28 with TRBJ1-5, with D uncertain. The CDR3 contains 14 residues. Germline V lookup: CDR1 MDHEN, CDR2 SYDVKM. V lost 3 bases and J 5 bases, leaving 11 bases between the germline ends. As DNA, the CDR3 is TGTGCCAGCAGTTTTGGCCTATCGGATCAGCCCCAGCATTTT. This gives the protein CASSFGLSDQPQHF.

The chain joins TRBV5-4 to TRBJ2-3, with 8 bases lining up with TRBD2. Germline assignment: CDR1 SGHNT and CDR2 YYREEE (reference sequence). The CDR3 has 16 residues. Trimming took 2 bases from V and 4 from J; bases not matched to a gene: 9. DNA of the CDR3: TGTGCCAGCAGCTTTGACGGGAGGGCCGGGGCAGATACGCAGTATTTT. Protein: CASSFDGRAGADTQYF.

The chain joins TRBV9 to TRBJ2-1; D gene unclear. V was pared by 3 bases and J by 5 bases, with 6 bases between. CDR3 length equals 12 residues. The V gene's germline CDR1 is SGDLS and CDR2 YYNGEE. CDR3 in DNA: TGTGCCAGCAGCGCCGAACACAATGAGCAGTTCTTC. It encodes CASSAEHNEQFF.

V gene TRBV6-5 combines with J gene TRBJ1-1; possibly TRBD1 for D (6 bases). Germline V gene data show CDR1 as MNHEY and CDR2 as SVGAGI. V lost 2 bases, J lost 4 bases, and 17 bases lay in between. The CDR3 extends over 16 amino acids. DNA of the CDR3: TGTGCCAGCAGTTACAGCCAGTCACAGGGAGGCACTGAAGCTTTCTTT. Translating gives CASSYSQSQGGTEAFF.

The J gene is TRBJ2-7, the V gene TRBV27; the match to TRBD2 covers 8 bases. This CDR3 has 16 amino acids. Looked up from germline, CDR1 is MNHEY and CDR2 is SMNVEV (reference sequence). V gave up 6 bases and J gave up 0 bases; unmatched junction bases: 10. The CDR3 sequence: CASSSGGRSSSYEQYF. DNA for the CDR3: TGTGCCAGCAGCAGCGGGGGACGCTCCTCCTCCTACGAGCAGTACTTC.

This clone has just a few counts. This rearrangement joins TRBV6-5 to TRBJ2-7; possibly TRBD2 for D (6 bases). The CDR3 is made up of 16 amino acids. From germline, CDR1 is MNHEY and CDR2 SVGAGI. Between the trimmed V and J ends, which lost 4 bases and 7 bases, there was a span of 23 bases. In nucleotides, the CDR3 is TGTGCCAGCAGTTTGGGACTCCCGGATAATGCGGGTGAGCAGTACTTC. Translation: CASSLGLPDNAGEQYF.

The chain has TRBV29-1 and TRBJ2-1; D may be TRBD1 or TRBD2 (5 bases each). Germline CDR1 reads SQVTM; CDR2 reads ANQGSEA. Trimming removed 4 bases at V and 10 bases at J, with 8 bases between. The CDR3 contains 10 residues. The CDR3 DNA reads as TGCAGCGTTGGGGACCAGGAGCAGTTCTTC. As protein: CSVGDQEQFF.

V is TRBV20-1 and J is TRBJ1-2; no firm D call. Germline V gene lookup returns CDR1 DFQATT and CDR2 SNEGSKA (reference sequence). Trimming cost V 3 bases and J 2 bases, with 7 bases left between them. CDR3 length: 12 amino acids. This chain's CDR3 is CSASVRNYGYTF. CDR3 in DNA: TGCAGTGCTAGTGTCCGAAACTATGGCTACACCTTC.

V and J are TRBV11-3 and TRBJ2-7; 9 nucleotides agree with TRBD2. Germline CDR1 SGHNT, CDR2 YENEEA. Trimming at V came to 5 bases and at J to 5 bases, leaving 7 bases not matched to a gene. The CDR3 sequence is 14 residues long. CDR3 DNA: TGTGCCAGCAGCCAGGGGGGACTAGCCAACGAGCAGTACTTC. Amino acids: CASSQGGLANEQYF.

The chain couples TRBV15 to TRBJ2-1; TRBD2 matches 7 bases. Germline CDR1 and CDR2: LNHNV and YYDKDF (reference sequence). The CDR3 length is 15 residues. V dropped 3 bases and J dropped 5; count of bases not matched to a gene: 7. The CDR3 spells CATSRGGVADNEQFF. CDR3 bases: TGTGCCACCAGCAGGGGGGGGGTCGCCGACAATGAGCAGTTCTTC.

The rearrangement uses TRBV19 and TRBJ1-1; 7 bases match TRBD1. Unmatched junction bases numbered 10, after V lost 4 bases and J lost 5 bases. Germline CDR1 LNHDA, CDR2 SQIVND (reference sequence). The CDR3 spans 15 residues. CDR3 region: CASSTPTGFATEAFF. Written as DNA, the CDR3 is TGTGCCAGTAGTACTCCGACAGGGTTCGCGACTGAAGCTTTCTTT.

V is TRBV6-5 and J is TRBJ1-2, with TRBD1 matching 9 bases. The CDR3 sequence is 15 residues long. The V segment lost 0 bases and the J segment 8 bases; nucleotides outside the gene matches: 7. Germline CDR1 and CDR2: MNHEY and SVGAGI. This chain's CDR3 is CASSYSETGGGGYTF. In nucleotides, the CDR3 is TGTGCCAGCAGTTACTCGGAGACAGGGGGTGGCGGCTACACCTTC.

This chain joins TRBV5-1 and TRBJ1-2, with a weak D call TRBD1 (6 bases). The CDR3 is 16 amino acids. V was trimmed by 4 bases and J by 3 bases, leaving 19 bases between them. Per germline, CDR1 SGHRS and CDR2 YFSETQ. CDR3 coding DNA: TGCGCCAGCAGCCTATGGGGGCCCGGGTCTGACTATGGCTACACCTTC. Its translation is CASSLWGPGSDYGYTF.